The clone carrying this TCR beta chain showed up many times. Its target is not known. The sample is drawn from a study of T cells after yellow fever vaccination. Study in general: Preparation used SMART-Seq v4 Ultra Low Input for the low-cell-number fractions.

Findings and caveats of the study: Although the secondary response was weaker, it peaked faster, at day 5 versus 15.

5'RACE template switching produced TCR cDNA carrying a universal primer site and UMIs. TCRdb used MiXCR to reprocess the 5' RACE reads, holding one entry per CDR3 protein. Of approximately 250,000 distinct CDR3 sequences in the sample, 3.6% were seen once. This sample comprised PBMCs, obtained 15 days after the yellow fever booster vaccination. This sequence was found in a man aged 18 to 30 who received the YFV17D yellow fever vaccine.

The CDR3 region is CASSQEGGGYTEAFF. CDR3 bases: TGCGCCAGCAGCCAAGAAGGGGGGGGGTACACTGAAGCTTTCTTT. V gene TRBV4-3 combines with J gene TRBJ1-1; D perhaps matches TRBD1 (6 bases). The CDR3 is made up of 15 amino acids. Trimming cost V 0 bases and J 3 bases, with 11 bases left between them. Germline-derived CDR1 and CDR2 are LGHNA and YSLEER.